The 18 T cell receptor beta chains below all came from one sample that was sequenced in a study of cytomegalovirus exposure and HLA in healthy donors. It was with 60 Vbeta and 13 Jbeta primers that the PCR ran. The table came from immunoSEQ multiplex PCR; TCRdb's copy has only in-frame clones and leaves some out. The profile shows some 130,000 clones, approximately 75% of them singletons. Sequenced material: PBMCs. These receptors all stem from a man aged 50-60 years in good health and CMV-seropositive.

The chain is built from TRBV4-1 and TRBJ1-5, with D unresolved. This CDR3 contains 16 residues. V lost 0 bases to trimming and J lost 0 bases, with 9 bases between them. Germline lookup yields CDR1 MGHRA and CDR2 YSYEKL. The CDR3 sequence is CASSQEGGNSNQPQHF. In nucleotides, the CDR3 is TGCGCCAGCAGCCAAGAGGGCGGGAATAGCAATCAGCCCCAGCATTTT.

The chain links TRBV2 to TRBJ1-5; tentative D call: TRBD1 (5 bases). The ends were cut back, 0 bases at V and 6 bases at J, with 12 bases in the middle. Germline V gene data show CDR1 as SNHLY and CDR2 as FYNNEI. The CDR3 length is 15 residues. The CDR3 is CASSEAEGMGQPQHF. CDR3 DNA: TGTGCCAGCAGTGAAGCGGAGGGGATGGGTCAGCCCCAGCATTTT.

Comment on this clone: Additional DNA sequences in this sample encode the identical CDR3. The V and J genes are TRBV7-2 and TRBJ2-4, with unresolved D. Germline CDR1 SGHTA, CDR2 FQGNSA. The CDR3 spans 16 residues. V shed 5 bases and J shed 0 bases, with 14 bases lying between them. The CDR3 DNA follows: TGTGCCAGCAGCCCCCGTAGTAGTGGAGCCAAAAACATTCAGTACTTC. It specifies CASSPRSSGAKNIQYF.

The CDR3, as DNA: TGTGCCAGCAGCCCGCGGGGGCCAACGGGGGAGACCCAGTACTTC. Protein: CASSPRGPTGETQYF. The chain carries TRBV7-2 and TRBJ2-5; possibly TRBD2 for D (7 bases). The ends were cut back, 5 bases at V and 5 bases at J, with 18 bases in the middle. Germline CDR1 SGHTA, CDR2 FQGNSA. The CDR3 totals 15 residues.

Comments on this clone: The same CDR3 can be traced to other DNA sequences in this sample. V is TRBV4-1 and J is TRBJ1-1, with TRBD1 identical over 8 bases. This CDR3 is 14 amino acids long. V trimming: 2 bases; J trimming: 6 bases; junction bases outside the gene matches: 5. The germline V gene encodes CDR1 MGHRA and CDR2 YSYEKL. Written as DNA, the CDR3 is TGCGCCAGCAGCCAAAGGACAGGGCGTTCTGAAGCTTTCTTT. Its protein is CASSQRTGRSEAFF.

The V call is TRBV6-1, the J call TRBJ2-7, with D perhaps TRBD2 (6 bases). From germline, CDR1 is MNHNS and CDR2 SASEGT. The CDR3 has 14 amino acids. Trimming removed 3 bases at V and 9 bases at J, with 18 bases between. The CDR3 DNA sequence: TGTGCCAGCAGTGATGCCGGAGGGGTCGCCTGGCAGTACTTC. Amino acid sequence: CASSDAGGVAWQYF.

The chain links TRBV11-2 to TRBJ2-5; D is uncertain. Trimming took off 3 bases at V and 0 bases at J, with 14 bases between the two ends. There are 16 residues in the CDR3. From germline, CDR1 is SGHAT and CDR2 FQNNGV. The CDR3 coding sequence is TGTGCCAGCAGCTTTCGTAGTCAAACTTACCAAGAGACCCAGTACTTC. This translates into CASSFRSQTYQETQYF.

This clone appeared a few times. This CDR3 is CASSLNRGGNTEAFF. The CDR3 DNA reads as TGTGCCAGTAGTCTCAACAGGGGGGGTAACACTGAAGCTTTCTTT. The J gene is TRBJ1-1, the V gene TRBV19; 8 nucleotides match TRBD1. Germline values: CDR1 LNHDA, CDR2 SQIVND (reference sequence). V trimming: 5 bases; J trimming: 2 bases; junction bases outside the gene matches: 7. The CDR3 covers 15 residues.

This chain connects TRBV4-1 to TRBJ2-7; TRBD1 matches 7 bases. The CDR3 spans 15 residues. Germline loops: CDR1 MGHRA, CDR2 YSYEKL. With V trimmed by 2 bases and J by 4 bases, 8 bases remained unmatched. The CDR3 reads CASSQPGQASYEQYF. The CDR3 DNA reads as TGCGCCAGCAGCCAACCCGGACAGGCTAGTTACGAGCAGTACTTC.

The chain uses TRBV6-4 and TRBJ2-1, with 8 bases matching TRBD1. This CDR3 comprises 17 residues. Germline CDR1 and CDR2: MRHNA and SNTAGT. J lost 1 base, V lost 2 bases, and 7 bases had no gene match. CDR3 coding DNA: TGTGCCAGCAGTGACGGAACAGGGGGTATGTCCTACAATGAGCAGTTCTTC. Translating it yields CASSDGTGGMSYNEQFF.

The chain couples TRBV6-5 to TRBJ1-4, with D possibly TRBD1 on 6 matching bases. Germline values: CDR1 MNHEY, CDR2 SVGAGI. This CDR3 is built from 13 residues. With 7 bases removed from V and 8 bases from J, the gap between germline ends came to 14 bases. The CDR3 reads CASNGGAGEKLFF. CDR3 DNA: TGTGCCAGCAATGGGGGGGCCGGGGAAAAACTGTTTTTT.

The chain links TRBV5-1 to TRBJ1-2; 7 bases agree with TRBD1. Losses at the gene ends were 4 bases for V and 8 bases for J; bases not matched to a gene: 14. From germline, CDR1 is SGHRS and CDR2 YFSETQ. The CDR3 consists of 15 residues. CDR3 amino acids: CASSQWDRYSMGYTF. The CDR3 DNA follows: TGCGCCAGCAGCCAGTGGGACAGATATTCTATGGGCTACACCTTC. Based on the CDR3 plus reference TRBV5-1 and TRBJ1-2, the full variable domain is KAGVTQTPRYLIKTRGQQVTLSCSPISGHRSVSWYQQTPGQGLQFLFEYFSETQRNKGNFPGRFSGRQFSNSRSEMNVSTLELGDSALYLCASSQWDRYSMGYTFGSGTRLTVV.

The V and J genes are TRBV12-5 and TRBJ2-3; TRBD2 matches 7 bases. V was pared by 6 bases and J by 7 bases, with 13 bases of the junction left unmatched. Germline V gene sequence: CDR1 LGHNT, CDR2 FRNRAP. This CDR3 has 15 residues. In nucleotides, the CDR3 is TGTGCTAGTGGCCCTCGGCCGGGGGGTCCATATACGCAGTATTTT. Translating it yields CASGPRPGGPYTQYF.

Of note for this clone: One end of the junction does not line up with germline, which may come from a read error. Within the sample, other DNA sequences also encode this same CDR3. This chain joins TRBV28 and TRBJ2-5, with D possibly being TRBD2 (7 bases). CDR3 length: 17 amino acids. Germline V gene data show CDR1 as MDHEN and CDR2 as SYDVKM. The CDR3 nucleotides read TGTGCCAGCAGCCCCGTCCTAGGAGGGGGGGGACAAGAGACTCAGTACTTC. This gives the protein CASSPVLGGGGQETQYF.

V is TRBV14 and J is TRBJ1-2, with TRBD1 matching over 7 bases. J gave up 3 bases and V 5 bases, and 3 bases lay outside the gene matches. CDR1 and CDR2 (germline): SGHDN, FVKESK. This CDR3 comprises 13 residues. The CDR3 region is CASSDREDYGYTF. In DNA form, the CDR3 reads TGTGCCAGCAGCGACAGGGAGGACTATGGCTACACCTTC.

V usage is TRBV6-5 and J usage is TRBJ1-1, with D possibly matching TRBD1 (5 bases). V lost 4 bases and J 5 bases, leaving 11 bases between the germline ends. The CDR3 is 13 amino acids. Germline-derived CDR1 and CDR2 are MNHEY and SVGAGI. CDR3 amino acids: CASSFDGGTEAFF. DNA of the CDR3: TGTGCCAGCAGTTTCGACGGGGGGACTGAAGCTTTCTTT.

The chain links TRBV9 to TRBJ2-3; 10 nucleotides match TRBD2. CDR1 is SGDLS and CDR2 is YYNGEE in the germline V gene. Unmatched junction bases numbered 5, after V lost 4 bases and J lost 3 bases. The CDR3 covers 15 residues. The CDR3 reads CASSTRTSGTDTQYF. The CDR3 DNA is TGTGCCAGCAGCACCCGGACTAGCGGAACAGATACGCAGTATTTT.

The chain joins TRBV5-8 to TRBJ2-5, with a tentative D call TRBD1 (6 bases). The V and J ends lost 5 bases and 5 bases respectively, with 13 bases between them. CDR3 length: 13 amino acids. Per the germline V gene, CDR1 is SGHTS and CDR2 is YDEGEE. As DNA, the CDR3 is TGTGCCAGCAGATTTCCAGGGGTTGAGACCCAGTACTTC. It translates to CASRFPGVETQYF.